The 7 T cell receptor beta chains below all came from one sample that was sequenced in a study of response to subunit inactivated influenza vaccine. TCRdb re-derived calls from the RT-PCR reads in MiXCR, one entry per CDR3 protein. The data show 600,000 to 700,000 distinct CDR3 sequences, 14% seen once. The material was PBMCs from blood, obtained 14 to 15 days before vaccination. Receptor source: a man in his fifties who received an inactivated influenza vaccine.

The chain links TRBV3-1 to TRBJ2-7; perhaps TRBD1 as D (6 bases). The CDR3 is 17 amino acids. Germline-derived CDR1 and CDR2 are LGHDT and YNNKEL (reference sequence). Deletions cut 2 bases from V and 2 bases from J, with 19 bases between. As DNA, the CDR3 is TGTGCCAGCAGCCAAATCAGGGGACGGAGGCTGACCTACGAGCAGTACTTC. The encoded protein is CASSQIRGRRLTYEQYF.

The table lists this clonotype with a few counts. CDR3 DNA sequence: TGTGCCACCAGCAGAGGGGGACAGGTCTTCTCACCCCTCCACTTT. Encoded protein: CATSRGGQVFSPLHF. This chain links TRBV15 with TRBJ1-6, with TRBD1 matching 8 bases. The CDR3 contains 15 residues. The germline gives CDR1 LNHNV, CDR2 YYDKDF (reference sequence). V shed 1 base, J shed 10 bases, and the junction held 6 bases outside the gene matches.

This chain links TRBV4-3 with TRBJ2-1; 9 bases fit TRBD2. The CDR3 is made up of 17 amino acids. Germline values: CDR1 LGHNA, CDR2 YSLEER. V lost 0 bases to trimming and J lost 2 bases; unmatched junction nucleotides: 5. The CDR3 sequence: CASSQDQASGTYNEQFF. Here the CDR3 DNA reads TGCGCCAGCAGCCAAGATCAGGCTAGCGGGACCTACAATGAGCAGTTCTTC.

This clonotype was picked up a small number of times. The chain carries TRBV5-1 and TRBJ1-2, with 12 bases lining up with TRBD1. The V segment lost 5 bases and the J segment 8 bases; nucleotides outside the gene matches: 7. The germline V gene encodes CDR1 SGHRS and CDR2 YFSETQ. The CDR3 runs to 14 residues. CDR3 DNA: TGCGCCAGCAGACCGGGACAGGGGGCGGACGGCTACACCTTC. Its protein product is CASRPGQGADGYTF.

At least ten counts were recorded for this clonotype. V is TRBV10-3 and J is TRBJ1-6, with TRBD1 matching over 7 bases. This CDR3 comprises 14 residues. V lost 4 bases, J lost 7 bases, and 4 bases stayed unmatched. Looked up from germline, CDR1 is ENHRY and CDR2 is SYGVKD. This chain's CDR3 is CAISGGTENSPLHF. Written as DNA, the CDR3 is TGTGCCATCAGTGGGGGGACAGAGAATTCACCCCTCCACTTT.

This clonotype was detected a few times. The J gene is TRBJ1-1, the V gene TRBV4-3; D gene uncertain. The CDR3 length is 14 residues. V gave up 2 bases and J gave up 0 bases, with 7 bases separating them. The germline V gene has CDR1 LGHNA and CDR2 YSLEER. The CDR3 DNA reads TGCGCCAGCAGCCAACAGTTAATGAACACTGAAGCTTTCTTT. Translated: CASSQQLMNTEAFF.

The CDR3: CASSLGVPGELFF. The CDR3 DNA follows: TGCGCCAGCAGTTTAGGAGTCCCCGGGGAGCTGTTTTTT. The chain uses TRBV5-1 and TRBJ2-2; D ambiguous. The CDR3 contains 13 residues. CDR1 is SGHRS, CDR2 YFSETQ, per germline. V was trimmed by 5 bases and J by 6 bases, leaving 11 bases between them. The full variable domain, its missing parts supplied by reference TRBV5-1 and TRBJ2-2, is KAGVTQTPRYLIKTRGQQVTLSCSPISGHRSVSWYQQTPGQGLQFLFEYFSETQRNKGNFPGRFSGRQFSNSRSEMNVSTLELGDSALYLCASSLGVPGELFFGEGSRLTVL.